Following are 17 T cell receptor beta chains from one sample sequenced in a study of CD8 T cells in ankylosing spondylitis. The study, taken as a whole, reports: What seemed typical of ankylosing spondylitis blood was a TCR beta motif built from several highly homologous variants.

No antigen is known for these receptors. TCRdb ran MiXCR on the 5' RACE reads and lists one entry per CDR3 protein. Of roughly 400,000 distinct CDR3 sequences listed, about a fifth are singletons. The sequencing input was blood, either unsorted or a sorted T cell fraction (not recorded which). The receptors shown here come from a male donor with ankylosing spondylitis.

This clonotype was counted a few times. This chain links TRBV20-1 with TRBJ2-1; tentative D call: TRBD2 (6 bases). The CDR3 is 14 residues long. Germline V gene data show CDR1 as DFQATT and CDR2 as SNEGSKA (reference sequence). Trimming stripped 4 bases from V and 0 bases from J, with 10 bases between. CDR3 in amino acids: CSAILRDSYNEQFF. CDR3 bases: TGCAGTGCTATTTTGCGGGACTCCTACAATGAGCAGTTCTTC.

V is TRBV18 and J is TRBJ1-4; no definite D call. The germline V and J ends were trimmed by 2 bases and 8 bases, with 9 bases remaining between them. The CDR3 runs 13 residues. The germline V gene encodes CDR1 KGHSH and CDR2 LQKENI. The CDR3, as DNA: TGTGCCAGCTCACCAATGGCTGGAGAAAAACTGTTTTTT. Amino acids: CASSPMAGEKLFF.

The chain recombines TRBV20-1 with TRBJ1-5, with 12 bases that match TRBD1. The CDR3 has 15 residues. Germline CDR1 is DFQATT and CDR2 is SNEGSKA (reference sequence). V shed 1 base, J shed 6 bases, and the junction held 4 bases outside the gene matches. The DNA of the CDR3 is TGCAGTGCTAGAGCCGGGACAGGGGGCATTCAGCCCCAGCATTTT. Amino acid sequence: CSARAGTGGIQPQHF.

This clonotype was seen a handful of times. The V call is TRBV7-2, the J call TRBJ2-2, with a tentative D call TRBD2 (6 bases). Trimming removed 5 bases from V and 0 bases from J, with 16 bases in between. Germline values: CDR1 SGHTA, CDR2 FQGNSA. The CDR3 consists of 17 residues. CDR3 sequence (DNA): TGTGCCAGCAGCCCGTCCGGGACTCAAGCGAACACCGGGGAGCTGTTTTTT. Encoded protein: CASSPSGTQANTGELFF.

The chain is built from TRBV5-1 and TRBJ1-6, with 10 bases identical to TRBD1. CDR1 SGHRS and CDR2 YFSETQ come from the germline V gene. The CDR3 loop spans 16 amino acids. J gave up 6 bases and V 5 bases, and 8 bases lay outside the gene matches. CDR3 sequence reads: CASRPGTGDRNSPLHF. CDR3 DNA sequence: TGCGCCAGCAGACCCGGGACAGGGGATCGTAATTCACCCCTCCACTTT.

As to this clonotype: One base away lies a much larger clone, so this may be a sequencing read error. V and J are TRBV14 and TRBJ2-1; D is ambiguous. The germline gives CDR1 SGHDN, CDR2 FVKESK. CDR3 length: 14 amino acids. V was pared by 0 bases and J by 2 bases, with 5 bases between. The CDR3 is CASSQDIAYNEQFF. The CDR3 DNA reads as TGTGCCAGCAGCCAAGATATCGCCTACAATGAGCAGTTCTTC.

The CDR3 nucleotides read TGTGCCAGCAGCGTAGCGGCAGGGAGTTACAATGAGCAGTTCTTC. It yields the protein CASSVAAGSYNEQFF. The chain has TRBV9 and TRBJ2-1; D possibly uses TRBD1 or TRBD2 (5 bases each). This CDR3 has 15 amino acids. Trimming took 0 bases from V and 4 from J, leaving 11 bases between them. Per germline, CDR1 SGDLS and CDR2 YYNGEE.

This rearrangement joins TRBV6-1 to TRBJ2-5; the D gene is possibly TRBD2 (5 bases). The CDR3 sequence is 14 residues long. Germline loops: CDR1 MNHNS, CDR2 SASEGT. Trimming left V 6 bases short and J 1 base short, with 12 bases between. Here the CDR3 DNA reads TGTGCCAGCAGCCCTACGGGGTTCCAAGAGACCCAGTACTTC. This encodes CASSPTGFQETQYF.

This clonotype has at least ten counts. The chain is built from TRBV5-1 and TRBJ2-1; TRBD2 matches at 8 bases. Germline V gene lookup returns CDR1 SGHRS and CDR2 YFSETQ. The CDR3 runs 17 residues. Trimming took 1 base from V and 8 from J; bases not matched to a gene: 14. As DNA, the CDR3 is TGCGCCAGCAGCTTGATGGTAGTAGCGGGAAGAAGTGATGAGCAGTTCTTC. Its protein product is CASSLMVVAGRSDEQFF.

J is TRBJ2-3 and V is TRBV29-1; 9 positions agree with TRBD2. The CDR3 has 14 residues. After removal of 8 bases from V and 5 bases from J, the junction contained 11 bases not matched to a gene. Per germline, CDR1 SQVTM and CDR2 ANQGSEA. CDR3 sequence: CSWRREGHRDTQYF. The CDR3 bases are TGCAGCTGGCGGCGGGAGGGCCATAGAGATACGCAGTATTTT.

At least ten counts were recorded for this clonotype. The chain recombines TRBV27 with TRBJ2-1; D is uncertain. CDR1 and CDR2 (germline): MNHEY, SMNVEV (reference sequence). The length of the CDR3 is 15 residues. Trimming left V 5 bases short and J 0 bases short, with 11 bases between. CDR3 amino acids: CASSRTPFSYNEQFF. In DNA, the CDR3 is TGTGCCAGCAGTCGAACCCCGTTCTCCTACAATGAGCAGTTCTTC.

The chain has TRBV7-2 and TRBJ2-2; 7 bases match TRBD2. Germline CDR1 reads SGHTA; CDR2 reads FQGNSA. The CDR3 spans 16 residues. V lost 1 base, J lost 7 bases, and 9 bases stayed unmatched. CDR3 sequence: CASSLGKGGKNGELFF. The CDR3 nucleotides are TGTGCCAGCAGCTTAGGAAAGGGAGGGAAGAACGGGGAGCTGTTTTTT.

There are a few counts of this clonotype. The chain combines TRBV27 with TRBJ1-4; D might be TRBD1 (5 bases). The germline V gene has CDR1 MNHEY and CDR2 SMNVEV (reference sequence). There are 14 residues in the CDR3. V was shortened by 6 bases and J by 4 bases, with 12 bases between the two germline ends. CDR3 sequence reads: CASSGGSHNEKLFF. The CDR3 DNA sequence: TGTGCCAGCAGCGGGGGGAGTCATAATGAAAAACTGTTTTTT.

This sequence joins TRBV27 and TRBJ2-4; D tentatively fits TRBD1 or TRBD2 (5 bases each). This CDR3 has 17 residues. The V gene's germline CDR1 is MNHEY and CDR2 SMNVEV (reference sequence). V was shortened by 1 base and J by 6 bases, with 19 bases between the two germline ends. DNA for the CDR3: TGTGCCAGCAGTTTATGGGGGAGAGGGAGCCGAATAAACATTCAGTACTTC. It yields the protein CASSLWGRGSRINIQYF.

This clonotype occurred once. The chain has TRBV9 and TRBJ2-1; the D is unclear. The CDR3 is 15 amino acids. In germline, CDR1 is SGDLS, CDR2 YYNGEE. The V end lost 5 bases, the J end lost 0 bases, and 12 bases lay between the germline ends. This chain's CDR3 is CASSEVPSSYNEQFF. Here the CDR3 DNA reads TGTGCCAGCAGTGAGGTCCCCAGCTCCTACAATGAGCAGTTCTTC.

This rearrangement joins TRBV2 to TRBJ2-7; D perhaps matches TRBD1 (6 bases). The V and J ends lost 11 bases and 2 bases respectively, with 16 bases between them. The CDR3 sequence is 13 residues long. Germline-derived CDR1 and CDR2 are SNHLY and FYNNEI. The CDR3 DNA sequence: TGTGCCGACAGGCAGCGGAACCCCTACGAGCAGTACTTC. Protein sequence: CADRQRNPYEQYF.

V is TRBV29-1 and J is TRBJ2-1; no reliable D call. Germline V lookup: CDR1 SQVTM, CDR2 ANQGSEA. The CDR3 length is 14 residues. V was shortened by 4 bases and J by 9 bases, with 19 bases between the two germline ends. Written as DNA, the CDR3 is TGCAGCGTTGGAATGGTAGGGAATCTGGTTGAGCAGTTCTTC. The encoded protein is CSVGMVGNLVEQFF.